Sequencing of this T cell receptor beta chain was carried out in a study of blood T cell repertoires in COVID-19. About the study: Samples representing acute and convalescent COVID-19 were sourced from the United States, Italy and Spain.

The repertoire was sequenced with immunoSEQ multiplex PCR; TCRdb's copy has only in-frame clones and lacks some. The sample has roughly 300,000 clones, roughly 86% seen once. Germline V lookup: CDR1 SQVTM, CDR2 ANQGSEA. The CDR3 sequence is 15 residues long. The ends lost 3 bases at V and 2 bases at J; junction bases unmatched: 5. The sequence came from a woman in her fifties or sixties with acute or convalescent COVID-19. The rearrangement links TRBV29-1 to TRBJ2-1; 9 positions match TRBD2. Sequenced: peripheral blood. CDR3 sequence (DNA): TGCAGCGTTGACCCGACTAGCGGAACCTACAATGAGCAGTTCTTC. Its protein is CSVDPTSGTYNEQFF.